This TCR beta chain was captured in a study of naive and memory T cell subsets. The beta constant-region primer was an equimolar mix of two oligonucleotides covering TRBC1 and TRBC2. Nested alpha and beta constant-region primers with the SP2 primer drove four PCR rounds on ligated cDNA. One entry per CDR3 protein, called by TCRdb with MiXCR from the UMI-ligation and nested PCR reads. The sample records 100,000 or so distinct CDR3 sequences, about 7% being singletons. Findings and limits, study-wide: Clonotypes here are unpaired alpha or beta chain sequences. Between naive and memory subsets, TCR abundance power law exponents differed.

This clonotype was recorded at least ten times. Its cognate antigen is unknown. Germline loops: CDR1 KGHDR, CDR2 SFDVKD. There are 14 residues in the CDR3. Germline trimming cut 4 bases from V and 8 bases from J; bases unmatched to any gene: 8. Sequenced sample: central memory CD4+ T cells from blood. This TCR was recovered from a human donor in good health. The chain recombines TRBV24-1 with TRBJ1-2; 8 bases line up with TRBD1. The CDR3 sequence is CATSDANRGEGYTF. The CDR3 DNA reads TGTGCCACCAGTGACGCGAACAGGGGGGAAGGCTACACCTTC.